This TCR beta chain was captured by sequencing in a study of cytomegalovirus exposure and HLA in healthy donors (dated by TCRdb to 2017 to 2019). For context, the study as a whole: In an earlier analysis of about 560 of the donors, under 300 Gb of sequence data and 120 million or so unique TCR beta sequences from 150 million to 200 million T cells were reported. An early release covering over 500 HLA-typed donors comprised approximately 300 gigabases of sequencing data and 65 million to 100 million unique TCR sequences. Among the roughly 410 genotyped donors, more than 70% belonged to the genetic ancestry cluster associated with self-reported Caucasian donors. The aim of the study was to test whether cataloging public T cell receptors could identify signatures of past pathogen exposure. Using immunosequencing, the study profiled T cell repertoires from around 670 subjects and related those repertoires to cytomegalovirus serostatus. A separate validation cohort of approximately 130 different subjects was used in addition to the roughly 670-subject first cohort. To predict cytomegalovirus infection status, the study brought together high-throughput TCR immunosequencing, statistical association of individual TCRs with disease status, and machine learning. A later analysis re-examined previously published TCR beta repertoires from more than 550 donors and added high-resolution HLA genotyping to investigate patterns of TCR occurrence. In the later analysis, no new phenotypic data were used to find candidate immune exposures; instead, reliance was placed on TCR beta sequences and their occurrence across donors. To decide whether each TCR beta V gene segment behaved as functional or pseudogenic, an earlier analysis of some 600 of the donors relied on high-throughput TCR beta sequencing. Donor age, sex, ethnicity and CMV serostatus were compiled together with the repertoire data. In a later genetic analysis, genome-wide SNP genotypes for 398 of the 666 donors were used, and that subset was treated as a discovery cohort. All discovery cohort repertoires had been generated using a single sequencing platform. HLA typing covered class I and class II loci at four-digit resolution. Typing coverage varied by locus: about 620-640 donors for A, B, C, DRB1 and DQB1; 522 for DQA1; about 590 for DPA1; approximately 450 for DPB1. Because of strong linkage in the cohort, 5 or 6 DR-DQ haplotypes were treated as single units for association and clustering. Among roughly 400 genotyped donors of the cohort, an average of 235,054 unique TCR beta nucleotide sequences were sequenced per donor, around a sixth of them non-productive. General study outcomes and caveats: An association between a missense DCLRE1C variant and V-gene and J-gene trimming of TCR beta chains was found in a later genetic analysis and replicated in an independent cohort. A later analysis associated 15,000 to 20,000 TCR beta sequences with specific HLA alleles at a false discovery rate of 0.05. In a later analysis, most CMV-associated TCR beta chains were found to appear HLA-restricted, with HLA associations seemingly driven largely by CMV exposure. The classifier was reported to diagnose cytomegalovirus status with high specificity and sensitivity in both the original and validation cohorts. Roughly uniform sequencing depth across donors was assumed in presence/absence analyses, although this assumption may not hold. Broadly in line with IMGT annotations, most TCR beta V segments showed up in productive rearrangements about 90% or about 30% of the time in an earlier analysis of 450 to 750 of the donors. A cluster of highly shared sequence variants was judged likely to be a technical artifact of the sequencing pipeline. Because HLA typing was unavailable for some donors at each locus, only the typed subset was used in association tests. According to a later analysis, TCR association rates differed among HLA loci, with DRB1 alleles showing the most associated TCRs and HLA-C alleles showing the fewest. Linkage disequilibrium might explain the correlated functional status among segregating V segments, but an unknown experimental factor could not be excluded. Across donors, most TCR sequences were observed very rarely, whereas some public TCRs were present in many individuals. For the cohort, immune exposure information was limited to CMV serostatus. Because counts were too low, more than 15 rarely observed V segments, including chromosome 9 orphons, were left out of the earlier analysis of about 620 of the donors. In a later analysis, HLA-associated TCR beta chains showed more clonal expansion and lower generation probabilities than non-associated chains that were equally common. Only TCR beta chains were sequenced in this cohort, and the absence of alpha or paired-chain data limited detectable features. Some IMGT-functional V segments, including TRBV6-2 and TRBV6-3, could not be distinguished by the 87-base-pair reads and were therefore excluded. In the study, 150 to 200 TCR beta chains were listed as associated with cytomegalovirus. According to the authors, the approach could potentially be generalized to other disease states and immunological phenotypes. Three of the identified cytomegalovirus-associated TCR beta chains were confirmed in vitro to be specific for cytomegalovirus antigens. According to a later genetic analysis, donors in an Asian-associated ancestry cluster had fewer N-insertions in productive TCRs than the approximately 610-donor mean. A further reported finding was that TCR beta sequences accurately predicted the HLA-A and HLA-B alleles for most subjects in the first cohort. When HLA alleles, especially DR and DQ, strongly co-occurred, TCR associations were difficult to assign to individual alleles. Several of the top co-occurrence clusters appeared to be linked to parvovirus B19, influenza, CMV and Epstein-Barr virus, according to a later analysis.

The cohort was made up of roughly 670 healthy bone marrow donors. At the time of sampling, all cohort members were nominally healthy, though unrecorded immune exposures were likely present. The donor tested CMV seronegative and was one of the 352 seronegative cohort members. Each donor provided a peripheral blood sample, and peripheral blood mononuclear cells were used for TCR beta sequencing. Genomic DNA extraction from the blood cell samples was performed with the Qiagen DNeasy Blood Extraction Kit. Libraries were prepared through the immunoSEQ multiplex PCR assay. The multiplex PCR relied on a mix of 60 forward primers for TCR Vbeta segments and 13 reverse primers for TCR Jbeta segments. The CDR3 region of rearranged TCR beta genes was amplified from genomic DNA by a multiplex PCR assay. The amplified TCR beta libraries were sequenced on the Illumina HiSeq System as 87-base-pair reads. Under the source paper's analysis protocol: In a later analysis, tens of millions of unique TCR beta chains were counted across the roughly 700 repertoires, and approximately 11 million of these chains were shared by at least two donors. Raw reads were error-corrected and collapsed into unique sequences with a nearest-neighbor algorithm that merged closely related sequences to remove PCR and sequencing errors. To assign V, D and J gene segments, CDR3 sequences were aligned to IMGT reference sequences. For a sequence to be retained, a match of at least six nucleotides to both a V gene segment and a J gene segment was required. Rearrangements were called productive when the CDR3 lacked stop codons and stayed in frame with V and J; all others were non-productive. Following IMGT convention, CDR3 was defined as the stretch from the second conserved V-encoded cysteine up to the conserved J-encoded phenylalanine. The earlier analysis of 550 to 650 of the donors excluded any sequence lacking an unambiguous match to a single V gene segment. An earlier analysis of several hundred of the donors called V segments functional above 56.7% productive rearrangements and segregating when the between-donor standard deviation exceeded 5%. A statistical classification framework was built to diagnose cytomegalovirus status from the catalog of TCR beta chain sequences. V and J gene assignment, in a later analysis, came from comparing TCR nucleotide sequences with IMGT/GENE-DB human TR gene sequences. In a later analysis, CDR3 sequences and most-parsimonious VDJ recombination scenarios were assigned using the TCRdist pipeline. A later analysis defined each TCR beta chain by its CDR3 amino acid sequence plus V-gene family, and excluded reads lacking a unique V-gene family. A later analysis removed nearly 600 highly shared, low-generation-probability nucleotide sequences to deal with suspected cross-contamination and a sequencing artifact. A later analysis calculated a clonal expansion index for each public chain from normalized within-repertoire ranks of inferred template counts. Generation probabilities in a later analysis came from a VDJ recombination model fitted to out-of-frame rearrangements, and those results were checked against IGoR. A later analysis scored TCR-TCR, TCR-HLA and TCR-CMV co-occurrence with hypergeometric tests, applying a repertoire-size bias correction to TCR pairs. A later analysis estimated false discovery rates by permuting HLA or CMV assignments 20 times. In a later analysis, co-occurring TCRs were grouped with DBSCAN, and TCRdist sequence similarity was added when clustering was performed within HLA-allele-positive subsets. Repertoires with fewer than 30,000 or more than 120,000 public chains were left out of co-occurrence clustering, as were about five repertoires with anomalous nucleotide sharing. TCRdb took over this immuneACCESS table, retaining in-frame rearrangements with V and J assigned. Such tables are incomplete; in checked studies, under half of the missing clones stem from an unresolved V gene, and the remainder is unexplained. D and trimming were read from the DNA, whereas the V and J calls and clone size are those reported in that table. For this sample there are approximately 170,000 clones; approximately 81% appear just once. The ten largest clones capture about 2.5% of the sample.

As for this clone: Its antigen remains undetermined. No much larger clone exists at a distance of one base, and base qualities are not known.

The germline V gene encodes CDR1 SGHTA and CDR2 FQGNSA. Including the terminal cysteine and phenylalanine, the CDR3 comprises 15 residues. The only DNA kept is the CDR3, 45 bases in frame from the first base. The germline ends are 13 bases apart after V is trimmed by 1 base and J by 4 bases. The chain uses TRBV7-2 and TRBJ1-1; the D gene cannot be resolved reliably. Sequencing was carried out using PBMCs. This receptor was identified in a woman aged 45 to 65 in good health and CMV-seronegative. DNA sequence: TGTGCCAGCAGCTTAGGTTGGGGTCGGGGCACTGAAGCTTTCTTT. Translated, it gives CASSLGWGRGTEAFF.